The rows below give T cell receptor beta chains drawn from one sample of a study of T cell repertoires in cytomegalovirus infection. Using its own MiXCR run on the reads, TCRdb lists one record per CDR3 protein. The table shows more than 650,000 distinct CDR3 sequences, with about a third occurring only once. Sequenced input: PBMCs. These receptors originate from a human donor in good health (CMV status not recorded). Some clones in this sample may be carry-over from other donors' samples. Both conserved end residues are part of each CDR3. The D gene is left open where the match is weak.

V	D	J	CDR3
TRBV20-1	TRBD2	TRBJ2-3	CSAEAGGQKDTQYF
TRBV5-1	TRBD2	TRBJ2-1	CASSVRLTSALGNEQFF
TRBV11-2	TRBD2	TRBJ2-3	CASSLDGLAGVVDTQYF
TRBV20-1	TRBD1	TRBJ2-7	CSGERGQEPYEQYF
TRBV7-2	-	TRBJ1-1	CASLQRDGVMNTEAFF
TRBV12-3/TRBV12-4	-	TRBJ2-1	CASSLVGELIEQFF
TRBV20-1	TRBD1	TRBJ1-6	CSASRRTGDNSPLHF
TRBV2	-	TRBJ1-1	CASSEKGGGTEAFF
TRBV2	-	TRBJ2-5	CASRATGFPETQYF
TRBV7-2	TRBD1	TRBJ2-7	CASSLVRGTAYEQYF
TRBV28	TRBD2	TRBJ2-2	CASSLRIKREGVSACNTGELFF
TRBV7-9	-	TRBJ1-6	CASSLVGHPNSPLHF
TRBV20-1	-	TRBJ1-5	CSAPPAEMGNQPQHF
TRBV6-1	-	TRBJ2-2	CAAGSRGSPWELFF
TRBV7-2	TRBD2	TRBJ2-1	CASRSASGGYNEQFF
TRBV12-3/TRBV12-4	-	TRBJ1-6	CASRLELSPLHF
TRBV2	-	TRBJ2-7	CASMRGLASPYEQYF
TRBV27	TRBD2	TRBJ2-5	CASSPSGTSGQETQYF
TRBV6-5	-	TRBJ2-7	CASSPLRPTSSYEQYF